A selection of T cell receptor beta chains follows, all from one sample in a study of cytomegalovirus exposure and HLA in healthy donors. Data came from immunoSEQ multiplex PCR; TCRdb stores just in-frame clones and leaves some out. The profile shows 150,000 to 200,000 clones, around 78% of them singletons. The sequencing sample was made of PBMCs. The receptors come from a man aged 35 to 55 in good health and CMV-seronegative. Each CDR3 is given with its conserved first and last residue. D genes are given only for firm matches. For some rows the clone size is stated as once, few or many, or as a class when expanded; others skip it.

CDR3 length: 14; J gene: TRBJ1-6; V gene: TRBV28; clone size: NA; D gene: TRBD1; CDR3 protein: CASSFRQGYSPLHF; CDR3 DNA: TGTGCCAGCAGTTTTCGACAGGGCTACTCACCCCTCCACTTT
CDR3 length: 16; J gene: TRBJ1-2; V gene: TRBV7-9; clone size: few; D gene: TRBD1; CDR3 protein: CSSSLILPLYRGPGTF; CDR3 DNA: TGTTCCAGCAGCTTGATCCTTCCTCTTTACAGGGGGCCCGGGACCTTC
CDR3 length: 17; J gene: TRBJ1-4; V gene: TRBV27; clone size: NA; D gene: TRBD1; CDR3 protein: CASSSVPGQGSYEKLFF; CDR3 DNA: TGTGCCAGCAGTTCAGTCCCGGGACAGGGATCCTATGAAAAACTGTTTTTT
CDR3 length: 13; J gene: TRBJ2-7; V gene: TRBV25-1; clone size: NA; D gene: TRBD1; CDR3 protein: CASSGQGNAEQYF; CDR3 DNA: TGTGCCAGCAGTGGACAGGGGAATGCCGAGCAGTACTTC
CDR3 length: 16; J gene: TRBJ2-3; V gene: TRBV7-9; clone size: NA; D gene: TRBD2; CDR3 protein: CASSLGPSGNADTQYF; CDR3 DNA: TGTGCCAGCAGCTTAGGCCCTAGCGGGAACGCAGATACGCAGTATTTT
CDR3 length: 16; J gene: TRBJ2-3; V gene: TRBV5-1; clone size: NA; D gene: NA; CDR3 protein: CASSLEGVEGTDTQYF; CDR3 DNA: TGCGCCAGCAGCTTGGAAGGCGTGGAGGGCACAGATACGCAGTATTTT
CDR3 length: 19; J gene: TRBJ2-1; V gene: TRBV21-1; clone size: NA; D gene: NA; CDR3 protein: CASSKVLAGGGGLYNEQFF; CDR3 DNA: TGTGCCAGCAGCAAAGTCCTAGCGGGAGGGGGAGGGCTATACAATGAGCAGTTCTTC
CDR3 length: 17; J gene: TRBJ2-5; V gene: TRBV5-4; clone size: NA; D gene: TRBD2; CDR3 protein: CASSLARSGGARETQYF; CDR3 DNA: TGTGCCAGCAGCTTGGCAAGGAGCGGGGGGGCTCGGGAGACCCAGTACTTC
CDR3 length: 14; J gene: TRBJ1-2; V gene: TRBV28; clone size: NA; D gene: NA; CDR3 protein: CASSLGRRSYGYTF; CDR3 DNA: TGTGCCAGCAGCCTAGGGAGGCGAAGCTATGGCTACACCTTC
CDR3 length: 12; J gene: TRBJ2-3; V gene: TRBV7-2; clone size: NA; D gene: NA; CDR3 protein: CASSPYRDTQYF; CDR3 DNA: TGTGCCAGCAGCCCCTACCGAGATACGCAGTATTTT
CDR3 length: 16; J gene: TRBJ2-3; V gene: TRBV7-9; clone size: NA; D gene: NA; CDR3 protein: CASSLAPGEVTDTQYF; CDR3 DNA: TGTGCCAGCAGCTTAGCCCCCGGGGAGGTCACAGATACGCAGTATTTT
CDR3 length: 14; J gene: TRBJ2-1; V gene: TRBV6-5; clone size: NA; D gene: TRBD1; CDR3 protein: CASTGTGKSGEQFF; CDR3 DNA: TGTGCCAGCACCGGGACAGGGAAAAGTGGTGAGCAGTTCTTC
CDR3 length: 15; J gene: TRBJ2-3; V gene: TRBV4-1; clone size: NA; D gene: TRBD2; CDR3 protein: CASSQDGLAADTQYF; CDR3 DNA: TGCGCCAGCAGCCAAGATGGACTAGCGGCAGATACGCAGTATTTT
CDR3 length: 15; J gene: TRBJ2-5; V gene: TRBV28; clone size: NA; D gene: TRBD1; CDR3 protein: CASSPTGGGQETQYF; CDR3 DNA: TGTGCCAGCAGTCCGACAGGGGGCGGCCAAGAGACCCAGTACTTC
CDR3 length: 13; J gene: TRBJ2-2; V gene: TRBV28; clone size: NA; D gene: NA; CDR3 protein: CASRTSPTGELFF; CDR3 DNA: TGTGCCAGCAGAACTAGCCCAACAGGGGAGCTGTTTTTT
CDR3 length: 13; J gene: TRBJ1-1; V gene: TRBV6-5; clone size: NA; D gene: NA; CDR3 protein: CASSYSGGTEAFF; CDR3 DNA: TGTGCCAGCAGTTACTCCGGAGGCACTGAAGCTTTCTTT
CDR3 length: 15; J gene: TRBJ2-2; V gene: TRBV16; clone size: NA; D gene: NA; CDR3 protein: CASSLGQPYTGELFF; CDR3 DNA: TGTGCCAGCAGCCTCGGACAGCCATACACCGGGGAGCTGTTTTTT
CDR3 length: 14; J gene: TRBJ1-1; V gene: TRBV7-8; clone size: few; D gene: TRBD1; CDR3 protein: CASSSRQGEAEAFF; CDR3 DNA: TGTGCCAGCAGCTCGCGACAGGGTGAAGCTGAAGCTTTCTTT
CDR3 length: 15; J gene: TRBJ1-2; V gene: TRBV6-5; clone size: NA; D gene: NA; CDR3 protein: CASSYQGLNNYGYTF; CDR3 DNA: TGTGCCAGCAGTTATCAGGGATTGAATAACTATGGCTACACCTTC
CDR3 length: 21; J gene: TRBJ1-2; V gene: TRBV4-1; clone size: NA; D gene: TRBD1; CDR3 protein: CASSHDHTGTAGLKANYGYTF; CDR3 DNA: TGCGCCAGCAGCCATGACCATACTGGGACAGCCGGACTTAAAGCTAACTATGGCTACACCTTC
CDR3 length: 14; J gene: TRBJ2-1; V gene: TRBV6-1; clone size: NA; D gene: NA; CDR3 protein: CASSGVWTDNGQFF; CDR3 DNA: TGTGCCAGCTCAGGGGTGTGGACGGACAATGGGCAGTTCTTC
CDR3 length: 16; J gene: TRBJ2-1; V gene: TRBV7-3; clone size: NA; D gene: TRBD2; CDR3 protein: CASSKTAGGWYNEQFF; CDR3 DNA: TGTGCCAGCAGCAAAACAGCGGGAGGGTGGTACAATGAGCAGTTCTTC
CDR3 length: 13; J gene: TRBJ2-7; V gene: TRBV5-1; clone size: NA; D gene: NA; CDR3 protein: CASSLYGTYEQYF; CDR3 DNA: TGCGCCAGCAGCTTGTACGGTACCTACGAGCAGTACTTC
CDR3 length: 14; J gene: TRBJ1-2; V gene: TRBV2; clone size: NA; D gene: NA; CDR3 protein: CASSYLLQEQGYTF; CDR3 DNA: TGTGCCAGCAGTTACCTTTTACAGGAACAGGGCTACACCTTC
CDR3 length: 15; J gene: TRBJ2-3; V gene: TRBV4-1; clone size: few; D gene: NA; CDR3 protein: CASSQDWGRTDTQYF; CDR3 DNA: TGCGCCAGCAGCCAAGATTGGGGGCGCACAGATACGCAGTATTTT
CDR3 length: 16; J gene: TRBJ2-7; V gene: TRBV7-3; clone size: NA; D gene: TRBD2; CDR3 protein: CASSLTGAGGPDEQYF; CDR3 DNA: TGTGCCAGCAGCTTAACGGGAGCGGGAGGGCCGGACGAGCAGTACTTC
CDR3 length: 11; J gene: TRBJ1-1; V gene: TRBV20-1; clone size: NA; D gene: NA; CDR3 protein: CSASRNTEAFF; CDR3 DNA: TGCAGTGCTAGCAGAAACACTGAAGCTTTCTTT
CDR3 length: 15; J gene: TRBJ1-5; V gene: TRBV7-2; clone size: NA; D gene: NA; CDR3 protein: CASSLATGENQPQHF; CDR3 DNA: TGTGCCAGCAGCTTAGCCACAGGTGAAAATCAGCCCCAGCATTTT
CDR3 length: 11; J gene: TRBJ2-5; V gene: TRBV20-1; clone size: NA; D gene: NA; CDR3 protein: CSASPSGPQYF; CDR3 DNA: TGCAGTGCTAGCCCTTCCGGTCCCCAGTACTTC
CDR3 length: 17; J gene: TRBJ2-1; V gene: TRBV27; clone size: NA; D gene: TRBD2; CDR3 protein: CASSATTLAGGDNEQFF; CDR3 DNA: TGTGCCAGCAGCGCCACTACCCTAGCGGGAGGGGACAATGAGCAGTTCTTC
CDR3 length: 13; J gene: TRBJ2-1; V gene: TRBV11-3; clone size: once; D gene: NA; CDR3 protein: CASSFTWLNEQFF; CDR3 DNA: TGTGCCAGCAGCTTCACGTGGCTCAATGAGCAGTTCTTC
CDR3 length: 16; J gene: TRBJ2-5; V gene: TRBV7-2; clone size: NA; D gene: TRBD2; CDR3 protein: CASSLDSGSGDETQYF; CDR3 DNA: TGTGCCAGCAGCTTAGATAGCGGGAGTGGGGACGAGACCCAGTACTTC
CDR3 length: 15; J gene: TRBJ2-1; V gene: TRBV9; clone size: NA; D gene: TRBD2; CDR3 protein: CASSELAGAANEQFF; CDR3 DNA: TGTGCCAGCAGCGAGCTAGCGGGAGCGGCAAATGAGCAGTTCTTC
CDR3 length: 16; J gene: TRBJ1-2; V gene: TRBV6-5; clone size: NA; D gene: TRBD1; CDR3 protein: CASSSHPGQGRAGYTF; CDR3 DNA: TGTGCCAGCAGTTCCCATCCGGGACAGGGCAGGGCAGGCTACACCTTC
CDR3 length: 14; J gene: TRBJ2-7; V gene: TRBV2; clone size: NA; D gene: TRBD2; CDR3 protein: CASSTLAGGREQYF; CDR3 DNA: TGTGCCAGCAGTACTCTAGCGGGAGGGCGCGAGCAGTACTTC
CDR3 length: 15; J gene: TRBJ1-3; V gene: TRBV6-1; clone size: NA; D gene: NA; CDR3 protein: CASWRGGISGNTIYF; CDR3 DNA: TGTGCCAGCTGGCGGGGGGGCATCTCTGGAAACACCATATATTTT
CDR3 length: 15; J gene: TRBJ2-1; V gene: TRBV5-1; clone size: NA; D gene: TRBD2; CDR3 protein: CASSLGGSLYNEQFF; CDR3 DNA: TGCGCCAGCAGCTTGGGCGGGAGCCTCTACAATGAGCAGTTCTTC
CDR3 length: 14; J gene: TRBJ1-1; V gene: TRBV28; clone size: NA; D gene: TRBD1; CDR3 protein: CASSFRPGGTEAFF; CDR3 DNA: TGTGCCAGCAGTTTCCGGCCAGGGGGCACTGAAGCTTTCTTT
CDR3 length: 16; J gene: TRBJ2-1; V gene: TRBV9; clone size: NA; D gene: TRBD2; CDR3 protein: CASSVGLAGTADEQFF; CDR3 DNA: TGTGCCAGCAGCGTAGGGTTAGCGGGAACAGCTGATGAGCAGTTCTTC
CDR3 length: 11; J gene: TRBJ1-1; V gene: TRBV6-5; clone size: NA; D gene: NA; CDR3 protein: CASSSPAEAFF; CDR3 DNA: TGTGCCAGCAGTTCCCCGGCTGAAGCTTTCTTT
CDR3 length: 13; J gene: TRBJ2-7; V gene: TRBV4-1; clone size: NA; D gene: NA; CDR3 protein: CASSQVPSAEQYF; CDR3 DNA: TGCGCCAGCAGCCAAGTTCCCAGCGCCGAGCAGTACTTC